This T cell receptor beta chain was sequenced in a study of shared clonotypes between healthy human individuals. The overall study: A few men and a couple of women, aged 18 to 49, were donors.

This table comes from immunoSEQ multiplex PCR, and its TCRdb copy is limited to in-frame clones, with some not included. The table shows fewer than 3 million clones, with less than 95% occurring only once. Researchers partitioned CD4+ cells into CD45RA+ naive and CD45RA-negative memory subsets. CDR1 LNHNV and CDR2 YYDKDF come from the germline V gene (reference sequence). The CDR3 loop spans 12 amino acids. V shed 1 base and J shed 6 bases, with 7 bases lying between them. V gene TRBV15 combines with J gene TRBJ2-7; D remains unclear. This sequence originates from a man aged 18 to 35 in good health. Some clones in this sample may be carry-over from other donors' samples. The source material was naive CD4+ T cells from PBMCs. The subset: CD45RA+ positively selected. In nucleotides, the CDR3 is TGTGCCACCAGCAGAGGGCCCAGCGAGCAGTACTTC. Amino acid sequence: CATSRGPSEQYF. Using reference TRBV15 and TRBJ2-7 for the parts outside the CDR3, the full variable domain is DAMVIQNPRYQVTQFGKPVTLSCSQTLNHNVMYWYQQKSSQAPKLLFHYYDKDFNNEADTPDNFQSRRPNTSFCFLDIRSPGLGDTAMYLCATSRGPSEQYFGPGTRLTVT.